This T cell receptor beta chain was sequenced in a study of control samples from healthy donors and cancer patients. The trim removed 5 bases at V and 0 bases at J, leaving 7 bases unmatched. Germline values: CDR1 SGHTA, CDR2 FQGNSA. The CDR3 runs to 18 residues. Using immunoSEQ multiplex PCR, the repertoire was profiled, and TCRdb retains in-frame clones only, with some absent. In the table there are tens of thousands of clones, roughly 86% of which are singletons. V and J are TRBV7-2 and TRBJ2-1; 13 bases map to TRBD2. Sequenced material: blood. The clonotype was recovered from a middle-aged man in good health. CDR3 residues: CASSQTSGRSSSYNEQFF. The CDR3 DNA reads as TGTGCCAGCAGCCAGACTAGCGGGAGGTCGAGCTCCTACAATGAGCAGTTCTTC. The full variable domain, with the rest looked up from reference TRBV7-2 and TRBJ2-1, is GAGVSQSPSNKVTEKGKDVELRCDPISGHTALYWYRQSLGQGLEFLIYFQGNSAPDKSGLPSDRFSAERTGGSVSTLTIQRTQQEDSAVYLCASSQTSGRSSSYNEQFFGPGTRLTVL.